These 13 T cell receptor beta chains were all obtained from the same sample, sequenced in a study of blood T cell repertoires in COVID-19 (dated by TCRdb to 2018 to 2020). The library came from the immunoSEQ multiplex PCR assay. TCRdb mirrors the immuneACCESS table, restricted to in-frame sequences. Some clones are absent from its copies; in checked studies, under half trace to an unresolved V gene, and the reason for the others is unknown. Recorded for this sample are approximately 40,000 clones; about 91% of them occurred a single time. The top ten clones comprise 4.5% to 7% of the sample. Sequencing was carried out using peripheral blood. The source is an elderly woman with acute or convalescent COVID-19.

The V call is TRBV14, the J call TRBJ1-2; 8 bases align to TRBD1. The ends lost 5 bases at V and 1 base at J; junction bases unmatched: 6. This CDR3 has 15 residues. Per germline, CDR1 SGHDN and CDR2 FVKESK. In nucleotides, the CDR3 is TGTGCCAGCAGCTCAGGGACAGGCTTTAACTATGGCTACACCTTC. Translating gives CASSSGTGFNYGYTF.

V and J are TRBV3-1 (or the pseudogene TRBV3-2) and TRBJ2-1, with D uncertain. V was cut by 4 bases and J by 2 bases, with 3 bases left in between. From germline, CDR1 is LGHDT and CDR2 YNNKEL (reference sequence). The CDR3 sequence is 12 residues long. CDR3 region: CASSLTYNEQFF. As DNA, the CDR3 is TGTGCCAGCAGCCTTACCTACAATGAGCAGTTCTTC.

V is TRBV2 and J is TRBJ1-2, with unresolved D. This CDR3 is 15 amino acids long. From germline, CDR1 is SNHLY and CDR2 FYNNEI. V lost 2 bases to trimming and J lost 8 bases, with 18 bases between them. CDR3 sequence: CASSEQIGANRGYTF. The CDR3 nucleotides are TGTGCCAGCAGTGAACAAATAGGAGCTAATAGGGGCTACACCTTC.

The V and J genes are TRBV2 and TRBJ1-5; D is unresolved. This CDR3 spans 15 amino acids. V shed 4 bases and J shed 1 base, with 11 bases lying between them. CDR1 is SNHLY, CDR2 FYNNEI, per germline. The CDR3 region has the DNA TGTGCCAGCAGTGTCGGGTTAATGAGCAATCAGCCCCAGCATTTT. This codes for CASSVGLMSNQPQHF.

The gene calls are TRBV11-1 and TRBJ2-1; D is perhaps TRBD1 (5 bases). Trimming took off 6 bases at V and 10 bases at J, with 10 bases between the two ends. Per the germline V gene, CDR1 is SGHAT and CDR2 is FQDESV (reference sequence). The length of the CDR3 is 11 residues. CDR3 sequence reads: CASRSGNEQFF. DNA for the CDR3: TGTGCCAGCAGGTCAGGGAACGAGCAGTTCTTC.

The chain links TRBV12-5 to TRBJ2-3; 8 positions agree with TRBD2. The ends lost 1 base at V and 4 bases at J; junction bases unmatched: 7. CDR3 length: 16 amino acids. Per germline, CDR1 LGHNT and CDR2 FRNRAP. The CDR3 here is CASGLAGGGRADTQYF. Written as DNA, the CDR3 is TGTGCTAGTGGTTTGGCCGGGGGGGGCCGAGCAGATACGCAGTATTTT.

The rearrangement links TRBV2 to TRBJ1-5; possibly TRBD1 for D (6 bases). This CDR3 has 14 residues. Germline values: CDR1 SNHLY, CDR2 FYNNEI. V was trimmed by 7 bases and J by 4 bases, leaving 14 bases between them. CDR3 protein: CASMGGLGNQPQHF. DNA of the CDR3: TGTGCCAGCATGGGGGGGCTGGGGAATCAGCCCCAGCATTTT.

This rearrangement joins TRBV15 to TRBJ2-5; a possible D gene is TRBD2 (5 bases). The CDR3 consists of 15 residues. Trimming stripped 1 base from V and 0 bases from J, with 9 bases between. Germline values: CDR1 LNHNV, CDR2 YYDKDF (reference sequence). CDR3 protein: CATSRGEGNQETQYF. CDR3 bases: TGTGCCACCAGCAGAGGTGAGGGTAACCAAGAGACCCAGTACTTC.

V and J are TRBV2 and TRBJ2-1, with a weak D call TRBD1 (6 bases). CDR1 and CDR2 from the germline V gene are SNHLY and FYNNEI. Trimming removed 4 bases from V and 11 bases from J, with 15 bases in between. The CDR3 loop spans 13 amino acids. The CDR3 spells CASSVIIGGKQFF. CDR3 bases: TGTGCCAGCAGTGTAATCATAGGGGGAAAGCAGTTCTTC.

The rearrangement joins TRBV5-4 to TRBJ2-5; 15 bases match TRBD2. V lost 3 bases to trimming and J lost 2 bases; unmatched junction nucleotides: 11. Per the germline V gene, CDR1 is SGHNT and CDR2 is YYREEE (reference sequence). CDR3 length: 19 amino acids. The CDR3 nucleotides are TGTGCCAGCAGCTCCGAAGGACTAGCGGGGGGGCGGCGACAAGAGACCCAGTACTTC. It encodes CASSSEGLAGGRRQETQYF.

The chain employs TRBV12-3 or TRBV12-4 and TRBJ1-2, with D unresolved. The ends were cut back, 6 bases at V and 2 bases at J, with 10 bases in the middle. This CDR3 has 13 amino acids. The CDR3 loop reads CASRTGWNYGYTF. CDR3 nucleotides: TGTGCCAGCAGAACGGGGTGGAACTATGGCTACACCTTC.

CDR3 DNA: TGCGCCAGCAGCTTACGACCGGGACACGAAACCTACAATGAGCAGTTCTTC. Its protein is CASSLRPGHETYNEQFF. The V and J genes are TRBV5-1 and TRBJ2-1; D may be TRBD1 (6 bases). Trimming removed 2 bases from V and 2 bases from J, with 17 bases in between. Per germline, CDR1 SGHRS and CDR2 YFSETQ. CDR3 length: 17 residues.

V gene TRBV2 combines with J gene TRBJ1-6; D is uncertain. V was shortened by 10 bases and J by 4 bases, with 14 bases between the two germline ends. This CDR3 is built from 14 residues. Per the germline V gene, CDR1 is SNHLY and CDR2 is FYNNEI. In DNA form, the CDR3 reads TGTGCCACGAGCGAGGGCAGATATAATTCACCCCTCCACTTT. Translation gives CATSEGRYNSPLHF.